These T cell receptor beta chains were read from a single sample in a study of blood T cell repertoires in COVID-19. Clones were sequenced by immunoSEQ multiplex PCR, and TCRdb holds only the in-frame ones, with some missing. The data contain about 90,000 clones, around 90% of them singletons. Material for sequencing was peripheral blood. The source of these receptors is a human donor with active COVID-19. The donor label of this sample is uncertain. The CDR3 runs from the conserved cysteine through the conserved F or W. The D gene is left open where the match is weak. Size tells how often a clone was seen (once, few, many) or the class of an expanded clone, and some rows leave it out.

J: TRBJ2-7; size: NA; D: NA; V: TRBV5-1; CDR3: CASSLQRDYEQYF; DNA: TGCGCCAGCAGCTTACAGAGGGATTACGAGCAGTACTTC
J: TRBJ2-6; size: once; D: TRBD1; V: TRBV5-4; CDR3: CASSFAGGVSGANVLTF; DNA: TGTGCCAGCAGCTTTGCAGGGGGCGTCTCTGGGGCCAACGTCCTGACTTTC
J: TRBJ2-1; size: NA; D: TRBD2; V: TRBV5-1; CDR3: CASSLQAGGSNEQFF; DNA: TGCGCCAGCAGCTTGCAAGCGGGGGGATCCAATGAGCAGTTCTTC
J: TRBJ2-5; size: NA; D: TRBD2; V: TRBV2; CDR3: CASSAGGRSETQYF; DNA: TGTGCCAGCAGCGCGGGGGGGCGGTCGGAGACCCAGTACTTC
J: TRBJ1-3; size: NA; D: NA; V: TRBV7-9; CDR3: CASSPKFRVGNTIYF; DNA: TGTGCCAGCAGCCCCAAGTTCAGGGTGGGAAACACCATATATTTT
J: TRBJ1-2; size: NA; D: NA; V: TRBV4-1; CDR3: CASSQEASNYGYTF; DNA: TGCGCCAGCAGCCAAGAGGCATCTAACTATGGCTACACCTTC
J: TRBJ1-1; size: NA; D: NA; V: TRBV29-1; CDR3: CSVESGLVNTEAFF; DNA: TGCAGCGTTGAAAGCGGATTAGTGAACACTGAAGCTTTCTTT
J: TRBJ2-1; size: once; D: TRBD1; V: TRBV6-5; CDR3: CASSYSGTGVTNEQFF; DNA: TGTGCCAGCAGTTACTCCGGGACAGGGGTGACAAATGAGCAGTTCTTC
J: TRBJ2-7; size: NA; D: TRBD1; V: TRBV5-4; CDR3: CASSPGQGAYEQYF; DNA: TGTGCCAGCAGCCCCGGACAGGGGGCGTACGAGCAGTACTTC
J: TRBJ1-1; size: once; D: NA; V: TRBV10-1; CDR3: CASSERSFWGRGIMNTEAFF; DNA: TGCGCCAGCAGTGAGAGGTCGTTTTGGGGGAGGGGGATTATGAACACTGAAGCTTTCTTT
J: TRBJ2-7; size: once; D: NA; V: TRBV12-3/TRBV12-4; CDR3: CASSLAREQYF; DNA: TGTGCCAGCAGTTTAGCGCGCGAGCAGTACTTC
J: TRBJ2-7; size: NA; D: NA; V: TRBV7-9; CDR3: CASSQSPDWRSEQYF; DNA: TGTGCCAGCAGCCAGTCCCCCGACTGGCGCTCCGAGCAGTACTTC
J: TRBJ1-1; size: NA; D: NA; V: TRBV5-4; CDR3: CASSSDRASDGSTEAFF; DNA: TGTGCCAGCAGCTCGGACCGGGCATCAGATGGGAGCACTGAAGCTTTCTTT
J: TRBJ1-2; size: NA; D: NA; V: TRBV12-3/TRBV12-4; CDR3: CASSSRDTRF; DNA: TGTGCCAGCAGTTCTAGGGACACCCGATTC
J: TRBJ1-6; size: NA; D: NA; V: TRBV7-2; CDR3: CASSLRLPNNSPLHF; DNA: TGTGCCAGCAGCTTACGGTTACCAAATAATTCACCCCTCCACTTT
J: TRBJ1-4; size: NA; D: TRBD1; V: TRBV7-2; CDR3: CASSADRGRYEKLFF; DNA: TGTGCCAGCAGCGCCGACAGGGGGCGGTATGAAAAACTGTTTTTT
J: TRBJ2-3; size: once; D: NA; V: TRBV24-1; CDR3: CATSDLGTSAPADTQYF; DNA: TGTGCCACCAGTGATCTCGGGACTTCTGCACCGGCAGATACGCAGTATTTT